The 5 T cell receptor beta chains given below trace back to one sample, sequenced in a study of graft-versus-host responses after intestinal transplantation. The protocol was immunoSEQ multiplex PCR, while the TCRdb copy is restricted to in-frame clones and leaves out a portion. The sample lists roughly 93,000 clones; 85% to 95% were seen once. Antigen specificity for these receptors is unknown. Sample: unstimulated CD8+ T cells sorted from spleen or lymph node cells, taken before intestinal transplant. The receptors come from a human donor who received an intestinal transplant.

The V call is TRBV15, the J call TRBJ2-1; TRBD2 agrees at 10 bases. This CDR3 region has 16 residues. The germline V gene has CDR1 LNHNV and CDR2 YYDKDF (reference sequence). The junction had 7 bases not matched to a gene; V was cut back by 3 bases and J by 5 bases. This chain's CDR3 is CATSRTIAGGNNEQFF. The CDR3 nucleotides read TGTGCCACCAGCAGGACTATAGCGGGAGGTAACAATGAGCAGTTCTTC.

This chain connects TRBV10-1 to TRBJ2-1; 8 bases match TRBD1. V trimming: 5 bases; J trimming: 2 bases; junction bases outside the gene matches: 5. Germline lookup yields CDR1 WNHNN and CDR2 SYGVQD (reference sequence). The CDR3 consists of 15 residues. Here the CDR3 reads CASSHDRGPYNEQFF. Here the CDR3 DNA reads TGCGCCAGCAGTCATGACAGGGGACCCTACAATGAGCAGTTCTTC.

The chain employs TRBV29-1 and TRBJ2-3, with 11 positions matching TRBD2. The CDR3 runs 15 residues. Germline V gene sequence: CDR1 SQVTM, CDR2 ANQGSEA. J was trimmed by 0 bases and V by 5 bases; bases with no gene match: 4. The CDR3 loop is CSVSGTSGSTDTQYF. In DNA, the CDR3 is TGCAGCGTTTCTGGGACTAGCGGTAGCACAGATACGCAGTATTTT.

In this sample, this clone turned up once. This chain connects TRBV7-9 to TRBJ2-7; 7 nucleotides agree with TRBD2. V trimming: 2 bases; J trimming: 2 bases; junction bases outside the gene matches: 3. The CDR3 is made up of 14 amino acids. Germline V gene lookup returns CDR1 SEHNR and CDR2 FQNEAQ (reference sequence). Written as DNA, the CDR3 is TGTGCCAGCAGCTTAATCGGACTAGCCTACGAGCAGTACTTC. This codes for CASSLIGLAYEQYF.

The table lists this clone with a count of one. The chain is built from TRBV9 and TRBJ2-1; no firm D call. CDR1 is SGDLS, CDR2 YYNGEE, per germline. V gave up 4 bases and J gave up 3 bases, with 11 bases separating them. The CDR3 consists of 14 residues. CDR3 DNA: TGTGCCAGCAGCCAGGTCCCCTACTACAATGAGCAGTTCTTC. Protein sequence: CASSQVPYYNEQFF. The full variable domain, in which reference TRBV9 and TRBJ2-1 provide the parts outside the CDR3, is DSGVTQTPKHLITATGQRVTLRCSPRSGDLSVYWYQQSLDQGLQFLIQYYNGEERAKGNILERFSAQQFPDLHSELNLSSLELGDSALYFCASSQVPYYNEQFFGPGTRLTVL.